The 17 T cell receptor beta chains given below trace back to one sample, sequenced in a study of blood T cell repertoires in COVID-19 (dated by TCRdb to 2018 to 2020). The library was made by the immunoSEQ multiplex PCR assay. TCRdb retrieved this table from immuneACCESS and kept in-frame rearrangements only. Not all clones are present; in checked studies, unresolved V genes account for under half, and no reason is known for the remainder. Here the sample has 200,000 or so clones; around 85% occur a single time. In total, the top ten clones hold approximately 11% of the sample. Sequencing was carried out using peripheral blood. The receptor source for this set is a human donor with active or convalescent COVID-19. The donor label of this sample is uncertain.

This clone came up once. The chain links TRBV5-1 to TRBJ2-3; 10 nucleotides match TRBD2. This CDR3 contains 13 residues. The germline V gene has CDR1 SGHRS and CDR2 YFSETQ. With 5 bases clipped from V and 9 bases from J, the junction kept 6 bases outside the gene matches. The CDR3 DNA follows: TGCGCCAGCAGAGGGGAGCGGGAGGGGACGCAGTATTTT. Translating gives CASRGEREGTQYF.

The chain joins TRBV10-1 to TRBJ1-1; possibly TRBD1 for D (5 bases). V was pared by 8 bases and J by 3 bases, with 19 bases between. The V gene's germline CDR1 is WNHNN and CDR2 SYGVQD (reference sequence). The CDR3 runs to 15 residues. CDR3 sequence (DNA): TGCGCCAGCGGTTCCGGTCGGCGGGGGGACACTGAAGCTTTCTTT. This codes for CASGSGRRGDTEAFF.

This chain joins TRBV5-1 and TRBJ2-5, with TRBD2 matching 10 bases. CDR3 length equals 18 residues. Germline V gene data show CDR1 as SGHRS and CDR2 as YFSETQ. V was pared by 3 bases and J by 2 bases, with 13 bases of the junction left unmatched. The CDR3 sequence: CASSSPWAAGGSQETQYF. As DNA, the CDR3 is TGCGCCAGCAGCTCTCCTTGGGCAGCGGGAGGGTCACAAGAGACCCAGTACTTC.

This chain links TRBV5-1 with TRBJ2-1; 7 nucleotides align to TRBD2. The V gene end was trimmed by 4 bases and the J gene end by 5 bases; junction bases not matched to a gene: 12. CDR3 length: 16 amino acids. CDR1 is SGHRS, CDR2 YFSETQ, per germline. This CDR3 is CASSRGDGQLDNEQFF. The CDR3 DNA is TGCGCCAGCAGCCGGGGGGACGGACAATTGGACAATGAGCAGTTCTTC.

CDR3 loop: CASSVPGGFDEQYF. The CDR3 DNA reads as TGTGCCAGCAGTGTCCCGGGGGGGTTCGACGAGCAGTACTTC. The genes are TRBV25-1 and TRBJ2-7; TRBD2 agrees at 8 bases. The CDR3 runs to 14 residues. Germline assignment: CDR1 MGHDK and CDR2 SYGVNS. Trimming removed 4 bases from V and 5 bases from J; junction bases left unmatched: 7.

The chain employs TRBV28 and TRBJ2-7, with TRBD2 matching 7 bases. From germline, CDR1 is MDHEN and CDR2 SYDVKM. The V segment lost 8 bases and the J segment 3 bases; nucleotides outside the gene matches: 7. The CDR3 has 13 amino acids. The CDR3: CASGTGGFYEQYF. CDR3 nucleotides: TGTGCCAGCGGGACCGGGGGGTTCTACGAGCAGTACTTC. Complete variable domain (other parts from reference TRBV28 and TRBJ2-7): DVKVTQSSRYLVKRTGEKVFLECVQDMDHENMFWYRQDPGLGLRLIYFSYDVKMKEKGDIPEGYSVSREKKERFSLILESASTNQTSMYLCASGTGGFYEQYFGPGTRLTVT.

This clone showed up just once. V and J are TRBV5-1 and TRBJ2-5; 9 bases are a match to TRBD2. The CDR3 contains 14 residues. The V gene end was trimmed by 5 bases and the J gene end by 2 bases; junction bases not matched to a gene: 4. Looked up from germline, CDR1 is SGHRS and CDR2 is YFSETQ. CDR3 nucleotide sequence: TGCGCCAGCAGAGAGCGGGGGGCACAAGAGACCCAGTACTTC. Its translation: CASRERGAQETQYF.

This clone was counted only a few times. This chain uses TRBV2 with TRBJ2-3, with unresolved D. This CDR3 spans 13 amino acids. Germline V gene sequence: CDR1 SNHLY, CDR2 FYNNEI. Trimming stripped 11 bases from V and 8 bases from J, with 20 bases between. CDR3 bases: TGTGCCTCCGAGGCGGCGGAGTTTGGTACGCAGTATTTT. This sequence encodes CASEAAEFGTQYF.

The chain employs TRBV5-1 and TRBJ2-1, with D possibly TRBD2 on 7 matching bases. The germline CDR1 and CDR2 sequences are SGHRS and YFSETQ. Trimming cost V 4 bases and J 0 bases, with 11 bases left between them. The CDR3 covers 15 residues. The CDR3 coding sequence is TGCGCCAGCAGCAACGGGGGGCCCTCCTACAATGAGCAGTTCTTC. Translation gives CASSNGGPSYNEQFF.

This clone was counted only a few times. The J gene is TRBJ1-1, the V gene TRBV10-1, with no clear D. Germline values: CDR1 WNHNN, CDR2 SYGVQD (reference sequence). The CDR3 has 14 amino acids. Trimming pared 2 bases from V and 1 base from J, leaving 8 bases between. The CDR3 nucleotides read TGCGCCAGCAGTGAGGGAGGGTGGAACACTGAAGCTTTCTTT. It specifies CASSEGGWNTEAFF.

This chain connects TRBV7-3 to TRBJ1-1, with D possibly being TRBD1 (6 bases). V lost 0 bases and J 5 bases, leaving 10 bases between the germline ends. There are 14 residues in the CDR3. The germline V gene has CDR1 SGHTA and CDR2 FQGTGA. Here the CDR3 DNA reads TGTGCCAGCAGCTTAACTCTAACAGGGACTGAAGCTTTCTTT. Translated: CASSLTLTGTEAFF.

V gene TRBV19 combines with J gene TRBJ1-1; the match to TRBD1 covers 11 bases. The junction had 8 bases not matched to a gene; V was cut back by 5 bases and J by 3 bases. Germline CDR1 LNHDA, CDR2 SQIVND (reference sequence). There are 16 residues in the CDR3. The CDR3 is CASSLWTGGVDTEAFF. The CDR3 DNA sequence: TGTGCCAGTAGTCTCTGGACAGGGGGCGTCGACACTGAAGCTTTCTTT.

The V and J genes are TRBV24-1 and TRBJ2-1; possible D gene TRBD1, 6 bases. This CDR3 is built from 11 residues. The V end lost 8 bases, the J end lost 8 bases, and 9 bases lay between the germline ends. Germline V gene sequence: CDR1 KGHDR, CDR2 SFDVKD. CDR3: CATNRDDEQFF. Written as DNA, the CDR3 is TGTGCCACCAACAGGGATGATGAGCAGTTCTTC.

This rearrangement joins TRBV28 to TRBJ2-7; 10 bases align to TRBD1. This CDR3 is built from 16 residues. Germline CDR1 MDHEN, CDR2 SYDVKM. V lost 6 bases to trimming and J lost 6 bases; unmatched junction nucleotides: 14. CDR3 loop: CASRMTGGVDRGEQYF. Here the CDR3 DNA reads TGTGCCAGCAGGATGACAGGGGGCGTAGATAGAGGCGAGCAGTACTTC.

This sequence joins TRBV2 and TRBJ1-5; no reliable D call. This CDR3 spans 13 amino acids. The ends were cut back, 2 bases at V and 7 bases at J, with 9 bases in the middle. Per germline, CDR1 SNHLY and CDR2 FYNNEI. The CDR3 sequence is CASSETVAQPQHF. CDR3 sequence (DNA): TGTGCCAGCAGTGAAACAGTGGCCCAGCCCCAGCATTTT.

The V call is TRBV11-2, the J call TRBJ1-6, with TRBD1 matching 9 bases. CDR1 is SGHAT and CDR2 is FQNNGV in the germline V gene. V lost 3 bases to trimming and J lost 7 bases; unmatched junction nucleotides: 4. This CDR3 has 15 residues. CDR3 nucleotides: TGTGCCAGCAGCTTCTCCGGGACAGGGAATTCACCCCTCCACTTT. Its translation: CASSFSGTGNSPLHF.

The chain combines TRBV2 with TRBJ1-2; 9 bases line up with TRBD1. The V segment lost 6 bases and the J segment 5 bases; nucleotides outside the gene matches: 7. Germline V gene data show CDR1 as SNHLY and CDR2 as FYNNEI. CDR3 size: 14 residues. The DNA for the CDR3 is TGTGCCAGCAGAGCCTCGGGACAGGGTTATGGCTACACCTTC. This encodes CASRASGQGYGYTF.